This T cell receptor (beta chain) derives from a study of blood T cell repertoires in COVID-19. TCRdb keeps only in-frame clones here, not all; method: immunoSEQ multiplex PCR. Of about 110,000 clones listed, 70% to 85% are singletons. The V gene's germline CDR1 is SGHDT and CDR2 YYEEEE. Trimming removed 2 bases from V and 4 bases from J, with 9 bases in between. The CDR3 sequence is 13 residues long. The chain has TRBV5-6 and TRBJ1-1, with no clear D. Material for sequencing was peripheral blood. This TCR was recovered from a woman aged 55-69 years with acute or convalescent COVID-19. The CDR3 is CASSFLSSTEAFF. Written as DNA, the CDR3 is TGTGCCAGCAGCTTTCTTTCGAGCACTGAAGCTTTCTTT.